Below, 23 T cell receptor beta chains from the same sample are listed, as sequenced in a study of T cells in Graves' hyperthyroidism and ophthalmopathy. RNA transcripts yielded amplified TCR beta CDR3 regions. RT-PCR in the first round (using the HTBI primer set) targeted the TCR CDR3. Each CDR3 protein gets one entry after TCRdb re-called the multiplex PCR reads with MiXCR. The table lists 700,000 or so distinct CDR3 sequences, around 17% of them singletons. Sample: blood. The receptors were gathered from a man between 18 and 35 years old with Graves' hyperthyroidism.

This clonotype was picked up many times. V and J are TRBV18 and TRBJ2-7; possible D gene TRBD1, 5 bases. The CDR3 is made up of 15 amino acids. V lost 3 bases and J 5 bases, leaving 17 bases between the germline ends. The germline V gene has CDR1 KGHSH and CDR2 LQKENI. The CDR3 sequence: CASSPGQNKVHEQYF. The CDR3 bases are TGTGCCAGCTCACCGGGGCAGAACAAAGTCCACGAGCAGTACTTC.

This clonotype occurred a few times. The CDR3 DNA follows: TGTGCCAGCAGCTTAAAGTCCTTCAGCCGTGAGGCCAAAAACATTCAGTACTTC. This encodes CASSLKSFSREAKNIQYF. J is TRBJ2-4 and V is TRBV7-8; no clear D gene. The CDR3 has 18 residues. Germline-derived CDR1 and CDR2 are SGHVS and FQNEAQ. Trimming shortened V by 2 bases and J by 1 base, and 18 bases separated the two germline ends.

This clonotype was counted ten times or more. The V call is TRBV11-3, the J call TRBJ2-3; D remains ambiguous. The V end was cut by 5 bases, the J end by 6 bases, with 12 bases between. CDR3 length: 13 amino acids. Germline V CDR1 and CDR2: SGHNT, YENEEA. In DNA form, the CDR3 reads TGTGCCAGCAGCCTCCCGTATGTGGATACGCAGTATTTT. Translation gives CASSLPYVDTQYF.

CDR3 sequence reads: CASSFGRDYEQYF. The CDR3 DNA reads as TGTGCCAGCAGCTTTGGCAGGGACTACGAGCAGTACTTC. The gene calls are TRBV5-8 and TRBJ2-7; weak D call: TRBD1 (5 bases). V lost 2 bases to trimming and J lost 3 bases, with 9 bases between them. The CDR3 runs to 13 residues. Germline-derived CDR1 and CDR2 are SGHTS and YDEGEE.

The sample holds a few counts of this clonotype. The chain joins TRBV6-1 to TRBJ2-7; the D gene could be TRBD1 or TRBD2 (6 bases each). The germline gives CDR1 MNHNS, CDR2 SASEGT. Trimming removed 4 bases from V and 5 bases from J, with 18 bases in between. This CDR3 has 15 amino acids. For the CDR3, the DNA is TGTGCCAGCAGTGGGAGGGCAGGGGAGGTCCACGAGCAGTACTTC. This encodes CASSGRAGEVHEQYF.

J is TRBJ2-3 and V is TRBV7-9; D not certain. Trimming pared 9 bases from V and 5 bases from J, leaving 6 bases between. Germline assignment: CDR1 SEHNR and CDR2 FQNEAQ (reference sequence). The CDR3 is 10 residues long. The CDR3 DNA follows: TGTGCCAGTGAAAAAGATACGCAGTATTTT. Its translation is CASEKDTQYF.

The chain combines TRBV19 with TRBJ1-1; D is perhaps TRBD1 (6 bases). CDR1 is LNHDA, CDR2 SQIVND, per germline (reference sequence). Trimming shortened V by 5 bases and J by 1 base, and 14 bases separated the two germline ends. The CDR3 contains 15 residues. The CDR3 DNA sequence: TGTGCCAGTAGTCCCTCGGGGGCAGGGAACACTGAAGCTTTCTTT. Translated: CASSPSGAGNTEAFF.

This clonotype was observed a few times. V gene TRBV3-1 combines with J gene TRBJ2-5, with TRBD2 matching 11 bases. The CDR3 runs 19 residues. J lost 5 bases, V lost 0 bases, and 14 bases had no gene match. CDR1 is LGHDT and CDR2 is YNNKEL in the germline V gene (reference sequence). The CDR3 coding sequence is TGTGCCAGCAGCCAAGATCAACTGGCTAGCGGGAGGTTGAGGGAGACCCAGTACTTC. Amino acid sequence: CASSQDQLASGRLRETQYF.

This clonotype came up many times. The rearrangement uses TRBV28 and TRBJ1-2, with TRBD1 as a possible D gene (6 bases). Germline V lookup: CDR1 MDHEN, CDR2 SYDVKM. V was shortened by 6 bases and J by 7 bases, with 9 bases between the two germline ends. This CDR3 has 11 amino acids. This CDR3 reads CASSRGGGYTF. The CDR3 DNA is TGTGCCAGCAGCAGGGGAGGTGGCTACACCTTC.

This clonotype has a handful of counts. J is TRBJ2-7 and V is TRBV27; the D is unclear. The CDR3 length is 13 residues. The ends were cut back, 0 bases at V and 2 bases at J, with 5 bases in the middle. The germline V gene has CDR1 MNHEY and CDR2 SMNVEV (reference sequence). DNA for the CDR3: TGTGCCAGCAGTTTATCGATCCCCTACGAGCAGTACTTC. This sequence encodes CASSLSIPYEQYF.

This clonotype has ten or more counts. The chain carries TRBV28 and TRBJ2-6; the D gene is possibly TRBD1 (5 bases). CDR3 size: 16 residues. Per the germline V gene, CDR1 is MDHEN and CDR2 is SYDVKM. Trimming removed 6 bases at V and 0 bases at J, with 12 bases between. CDR3 in amino acids: CASSVGHLSGANVLTF. In DNA, the CDR3 is TGTGCCAGCAGCGTTGGACACCTCTCTGGGGCCAACGTCCTGACTTTC.

This clonotype showed up just a few times. The rearrangement joins TRBV10-3 to TRBJ1-1; D gene unclear. The CDR3 consists of 12 residues. Germline V CDR1 and CDR2: ENHRY, SYGVKD. Trimming removed 8 bases from V and 1 base from J, with 8 bases in between. CDR3 DNA sequence: TGTGCCATCTCTACGGGGAACACTGAAGCTTTCTTT. This encodes CAISTGNTEAFF.

V is TRBV28 and J is TRBJ2-3; 12 bases are a match to TRBD2. Germline loops: CDR1 MDHEN, CDR2 SYDVKM. CDR3 length: 18 amino acids. The ends lost 6 bases at V and 9 bases at J; junction bases unmatched: 19. The CDR3 DNA reads TGTGCCAGCAGCCCGCTGGGACTAGCGGGCGGCAAGGGGGGGACGCAGTATTTT. Encoded protein: CASSPLGLAGGKGGTQYF.

J is TRBJ2-7 and V is TRBV18; D is possibly TRBD2 (6 bases). V lost 8 bases to trimming and J lost 9 bases, with 20 bases between them. CDR3 length: 13 residues. Germline V gene data show CDR1 as KGHSH and CDR2 as LQKENI. The CDR3 nucleotides are TGTGCCAGCGCCCGGGACTCTTCAGAACGGCAGTACTTC. Its translation is CASARDSSERQYF.

The rearrangement uses TRBV7-9 and TRBJ2-1; possibly TRBD2 for D (5 bases). The germline V gene has CDR1 SEHNR and CDR2 FQNEAQ (reference sequence). This CDR3 comprises 15 residues. Trimming removed 6 bases from V and 0 bases from J, with 12 bases in between. The CDR3 DNA follows: TGTGCCAGCAGAAAGAACGGGGTCTCCTACAATGAGCAGTTCTTC. It codes for CASRKNGVSYNEQFF. The whole variable domain, remainder taken from reference TRBV7-9 and TRBJ2-1, is DTGVSQNPRHKITKRGQNVTFRCDPISEHNRLYWYRQTLGQGPEFLTYFQNEAQLEKSRLLSDRFSAERPKGSFSTLEIQRTEQGDSAMYLCASRKNGVSYNEQFFGPGTRLTVL.

This clonotype was seen a handful of times. The V call is TRBV9, the J call TRBJ2-3; 8 nucleotides line up with TRBD2. CDR1 is SGDLS, CDR2 YYNGEE, per germline. CDR3 length equals 17 residues. The V segment lost 3 bases and the J segment 2 bases; nucleotides outside the gene matches: 11. In nucleotides, the CDR3 is TGTGCCAGCAGCGGATCTAGCGGGTCCTCTCCCACAGATACGCAGTATTTT. It translates to CASSGSSGSSPTDTQYF.

V is TRBV9 and J is TRBJ2-2; 7 positions match TRBD1. Trimming at V came to 7 bases and at J to 5 bases, leaving 5 bases not matched to a gene. The CDR3 has 13 residues. Germline assignment: CDR1 SGDLS and CDR2 YYNGEE. This CDR3 reads CASQGGRTGELFF. CDR3 bases: TGTGCCAGCCAAGGGGGCCGGACCGGGGAGCTGTTTTTT.

On this clonotype itself: A much larger clone is a single base away; this may be a read error. The V gene is TRBV27, the J gene TRBJ1-2; 8 bases are a match to TRBD1. Trimming at V came to 5 bases and at J to 5 bases, leaving 7 bases not matched to a gene. The CDR3 totals 14 residues. The germline V gene encodes CDR1 MNHEY and CDR2 SMNVEV (reference sequence). The CDR3 nucleotides are TGTGCCAGCAGTGGCAGGGGGCGAGGGTATGGCTACACCTTC. This translates into CASSGRGRGYGYTF.

This clonotype was picked up many times. The chain uses TRBV18 and TRBJ2-3; no definite D call. Germline V gene sequence: CDR1 KGHSH, CDR2 LQKENI. V shed 1 base and J shed 2 bases, with 7 bases lying between them. CDR3 length: 14 amino acids. The chain's CDR3 is CASSPRLNTDTQYF. For the CDR3, the DNA is TGTGCCAGCTCACCACGACTTAACACAGATACGCAGTATTTT.

There are many counts of this clonotype. This chain joins TRBV20-1 and TRBJ1-1; TRBD1 agrees at 11 bases. This CDR3 is 13 amino acids long. Germline assignment: CDR1 DFQATT and CDR2 SNEGSKA (reference sequence). Trimming removed 6 bases from V and 5 bases from J; junction bases left unmatched: 5. CDR3 residues: CSAGTGGGTEAFF. The CDR3 DNA sequence: TGCAGTGCAGGGACAGGGGGAGGGACTGAAGCTTTCTTT.

This clonotype was detected a few times. This sequence joins TRBV19 and TRBJ2-7, with 9 bases aligning to TRBD1. The V segment lost 10 bases and the J segment 0 bases; nucleotides outside the gene matches: 4. The CDR3 loop spans 13 amino acids. Germline V gene data show CDR1 as LNHDA and CDR2 as SQIVND (reference sequence). CDR3 nucleotides: TGTGCCACCGGGACAGGGAGCTCCTACGAGCAGTACTTC. Its protein product is CATGTGSSYEQYF.

V usage is TRBV2 and J usage is TRBJ1-1; D is unclear. Trimming cost V 8 bases and J 12 bases, with 19 bases left between them. CDR1 SNHLY and CDR2 FYNNEI come from the germline V gene. The CDR3 has 12 residues. The CDR3 coding sequence is TGTGCCAGCGTCTATGGGAGTTTTCGGACTTTCTTT. Protein product: CASVYGSFRTFF.

This clonotype was observed at least ten times. The V call is TRBV28, the J call TRBJ2-3; the match to TRBD1 covers 7 bases. The CDR3 length is 15 residues. Trimming removed 8 bases from V and 5 bases from J; junction bases left unmatched: 13. CDR1 and CDR2 (germline): MDHEN, SYDVKM. The CDR3 is CASRKGGEGRDTQYF. CDR3 bases: TGTGCCAGCCGAAAAGGGGGCGAAGGTAGAGATACGCAGTATTTT.